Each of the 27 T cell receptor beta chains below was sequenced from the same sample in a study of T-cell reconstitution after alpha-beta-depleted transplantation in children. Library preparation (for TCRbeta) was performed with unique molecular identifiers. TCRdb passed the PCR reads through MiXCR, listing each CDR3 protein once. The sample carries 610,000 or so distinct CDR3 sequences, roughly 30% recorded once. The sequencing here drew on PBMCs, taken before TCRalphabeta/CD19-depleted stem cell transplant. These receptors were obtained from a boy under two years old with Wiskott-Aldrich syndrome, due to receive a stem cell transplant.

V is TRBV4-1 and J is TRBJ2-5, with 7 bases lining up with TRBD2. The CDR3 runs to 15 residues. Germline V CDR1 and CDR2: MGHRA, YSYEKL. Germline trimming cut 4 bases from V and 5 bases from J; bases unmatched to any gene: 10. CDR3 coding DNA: TGCGCCAGCAGCCTACTAGCGCTAGGAGTCGAGACCCAGTACTTC. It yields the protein CASSLLALGVETQYF.

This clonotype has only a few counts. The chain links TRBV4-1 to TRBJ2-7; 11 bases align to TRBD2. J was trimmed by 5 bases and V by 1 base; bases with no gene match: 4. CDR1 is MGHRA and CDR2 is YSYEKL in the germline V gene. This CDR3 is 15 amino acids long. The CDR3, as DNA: TGCGCCAGCAGCCAAGTAGCGGGAGGGCCCCACGAGCAGTACTTC. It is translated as CASSQVAGGPHEQYF.

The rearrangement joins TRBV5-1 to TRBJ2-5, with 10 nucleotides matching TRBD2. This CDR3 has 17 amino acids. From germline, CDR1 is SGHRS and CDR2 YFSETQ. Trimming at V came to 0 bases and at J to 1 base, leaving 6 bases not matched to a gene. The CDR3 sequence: CASSLAVTSGSQETQYF. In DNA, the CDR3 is TGCGCCAGCAGCTTGGCCGTGACTAGCGGGTCCCAAGAGACCCAGTACTTC. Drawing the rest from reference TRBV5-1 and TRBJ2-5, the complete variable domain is KAGVTQTPRYLIKTRGQQVTLSCSPISGHRSVSWYQQTPGQGLQFLFEYFSETQRNKGNFPGRFSGRQFSNSRSEMNVSTLELGDSALYLCASSLAVTSGSQETQYFGPGTRLLVL.

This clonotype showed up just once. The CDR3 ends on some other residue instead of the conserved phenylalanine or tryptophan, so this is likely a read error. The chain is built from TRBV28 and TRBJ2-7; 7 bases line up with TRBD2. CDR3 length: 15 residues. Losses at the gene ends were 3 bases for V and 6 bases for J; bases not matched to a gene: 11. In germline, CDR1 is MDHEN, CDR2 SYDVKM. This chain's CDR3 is CASSFRLAGESEQYL. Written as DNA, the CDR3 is TGTGCCAGCAGTTTTCGTCTGGCGGGAGAGTCCGAGCAGTACTTG.

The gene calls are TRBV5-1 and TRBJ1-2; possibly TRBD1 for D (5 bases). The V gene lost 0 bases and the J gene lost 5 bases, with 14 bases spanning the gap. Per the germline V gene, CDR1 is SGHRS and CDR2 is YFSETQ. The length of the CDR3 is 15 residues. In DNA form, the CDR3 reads TGCGCCAGCAGCTTGGTATTGGAGGGACGGTATGGCTACACCTTC. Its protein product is CASSLVLEGRYGYTF.

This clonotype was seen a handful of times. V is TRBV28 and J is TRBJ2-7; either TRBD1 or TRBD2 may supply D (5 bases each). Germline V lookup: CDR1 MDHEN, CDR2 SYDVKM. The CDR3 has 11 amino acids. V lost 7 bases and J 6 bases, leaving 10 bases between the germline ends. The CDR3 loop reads CASTGAGEQYF. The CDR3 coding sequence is TGTGCCAGCACCGGGGCGGGCGAGCAGTACTTC.

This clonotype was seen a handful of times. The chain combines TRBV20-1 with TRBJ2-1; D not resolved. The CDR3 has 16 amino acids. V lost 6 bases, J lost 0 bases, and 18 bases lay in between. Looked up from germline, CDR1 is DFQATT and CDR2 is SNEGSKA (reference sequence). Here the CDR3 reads CSATGSRPNSYNEQFF. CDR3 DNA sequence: TGCAGTGCAACGGGTTCTCGGCCTAACTCCTACAATGAGCAGTTCTTC.

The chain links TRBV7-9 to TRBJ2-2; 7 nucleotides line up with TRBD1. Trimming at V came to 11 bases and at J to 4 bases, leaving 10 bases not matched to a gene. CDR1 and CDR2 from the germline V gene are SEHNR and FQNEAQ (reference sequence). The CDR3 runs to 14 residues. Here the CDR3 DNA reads TGTGCCCCTACGCGGGCAGGGGGCACCGGGGAGCTGTTTTTT. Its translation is CAPTRAGGTGELFF.

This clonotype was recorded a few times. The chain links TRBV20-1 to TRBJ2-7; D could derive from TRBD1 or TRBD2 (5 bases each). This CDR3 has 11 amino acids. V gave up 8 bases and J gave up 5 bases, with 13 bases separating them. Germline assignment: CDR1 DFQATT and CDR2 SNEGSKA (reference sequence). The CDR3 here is CSMGRGNEQYF. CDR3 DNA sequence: TGCAGTATGGGACGGGGCAACGAGCAGTACTTC.

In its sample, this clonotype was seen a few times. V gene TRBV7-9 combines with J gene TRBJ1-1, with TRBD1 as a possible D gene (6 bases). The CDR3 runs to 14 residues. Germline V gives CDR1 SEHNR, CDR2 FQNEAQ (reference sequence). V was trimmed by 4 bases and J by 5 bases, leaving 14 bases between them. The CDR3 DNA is TGTGCCAGCAGCTCACCTAACAGGGTTACTGAAGCTTTCTTT. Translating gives CASSSPNRVTEAFF.

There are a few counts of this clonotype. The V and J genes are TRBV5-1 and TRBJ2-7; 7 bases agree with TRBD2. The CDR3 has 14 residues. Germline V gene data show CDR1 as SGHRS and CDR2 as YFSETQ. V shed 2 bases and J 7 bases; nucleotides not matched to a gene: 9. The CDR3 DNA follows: TGCGCCAGCAGCTTTGAGGGAGGGGTCCGGGAGCAGTACTTC. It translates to CASSFEGGVREQYF.

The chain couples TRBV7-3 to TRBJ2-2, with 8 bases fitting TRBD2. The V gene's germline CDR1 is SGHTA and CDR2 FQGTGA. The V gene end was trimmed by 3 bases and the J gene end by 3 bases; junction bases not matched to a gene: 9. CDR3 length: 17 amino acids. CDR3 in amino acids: CASSFHGGGLDTGELFF. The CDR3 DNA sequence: TGTGCCAGCAGCTTTCACGGGGGGGGACTCGACACCGGGGAGCTGTTTTTT.

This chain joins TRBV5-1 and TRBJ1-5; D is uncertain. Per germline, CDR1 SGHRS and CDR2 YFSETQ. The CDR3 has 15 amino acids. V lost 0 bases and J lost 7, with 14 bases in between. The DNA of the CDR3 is TGCGCCAGCAGCTTGGTAAAGGACGGGGAACAGCCCCAGCATTTT. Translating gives CASSLVKDGEQPQHF. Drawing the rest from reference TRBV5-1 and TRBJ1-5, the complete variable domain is KAGVTQTPRYLIKTRGQQVTLSCSPISGHRSVSWYQQTPGQGLQFLFEYFSETQRNKGNFPGRFSGRQFSNSRSEMNVSTLELGDSALYLCASSLVKDGEQPQHFGDGTRLSIL.

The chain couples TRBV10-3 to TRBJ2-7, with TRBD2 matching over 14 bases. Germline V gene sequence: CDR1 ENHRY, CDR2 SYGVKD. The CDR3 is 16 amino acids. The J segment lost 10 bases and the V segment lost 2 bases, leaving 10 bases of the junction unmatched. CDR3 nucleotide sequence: TGTGCCATCAGTGAGCGATCCGGGACTAGCGGGAGTATTCAGTACTTC. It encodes CAISERSGTSGSIQYF.

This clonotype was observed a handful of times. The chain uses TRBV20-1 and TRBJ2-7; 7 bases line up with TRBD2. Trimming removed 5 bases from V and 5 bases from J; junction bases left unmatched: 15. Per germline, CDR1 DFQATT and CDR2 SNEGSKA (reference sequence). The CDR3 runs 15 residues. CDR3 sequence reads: CSADKGAGVSNEQYF. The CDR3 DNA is TGCAGTGCTGACAAAGGGGCGGGAGTGTCCAACGAGCAGTACTTC.

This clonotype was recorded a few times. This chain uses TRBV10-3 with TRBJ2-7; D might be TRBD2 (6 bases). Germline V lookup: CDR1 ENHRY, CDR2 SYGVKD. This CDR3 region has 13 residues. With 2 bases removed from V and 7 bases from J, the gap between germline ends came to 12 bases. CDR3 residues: CAISEIHGGEQYF. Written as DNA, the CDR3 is TGTGCCATCAGTGAGATCCACGGGGGTGAGCAGTACTTC.

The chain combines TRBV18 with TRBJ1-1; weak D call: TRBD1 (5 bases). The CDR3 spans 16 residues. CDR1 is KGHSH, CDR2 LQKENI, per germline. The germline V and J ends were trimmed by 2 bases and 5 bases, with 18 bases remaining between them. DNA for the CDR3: TGTGCCAGCTCACCAGTAATTCCAGGGCCTGGAACTGAAGCTTTCTTT. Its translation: CASSPVIPGPGTEAFF. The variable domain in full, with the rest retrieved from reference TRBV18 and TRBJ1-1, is NAGVMQNPRHLVRRRGQEARLRCSPMKGHSHVYWYRQLPEEGLKFMVYLQKENIIDESGMPKERFSAEFPKEGPSILRIQQVVRGDSAAYFCASSPVIPGPGTEAFFGQGTRLTVV.

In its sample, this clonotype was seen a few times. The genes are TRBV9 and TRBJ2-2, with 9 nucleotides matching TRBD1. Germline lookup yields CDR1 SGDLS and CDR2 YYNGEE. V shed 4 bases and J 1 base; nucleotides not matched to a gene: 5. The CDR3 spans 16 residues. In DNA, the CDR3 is TGTGCCAGCAGCTCAAACAGGGGGCGGAACACCGGGGAGCTGTTTTTT. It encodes CASSSNRGRNTGELFF.

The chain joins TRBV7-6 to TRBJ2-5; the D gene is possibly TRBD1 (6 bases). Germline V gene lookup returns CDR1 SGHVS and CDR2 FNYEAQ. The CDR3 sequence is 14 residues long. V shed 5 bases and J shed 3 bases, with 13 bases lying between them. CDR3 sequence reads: CASSPSPGEETQYF. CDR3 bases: TGTGCCAGCAGCCCCTCGCCAGGGGAAGAGACCCAGTACTTC.

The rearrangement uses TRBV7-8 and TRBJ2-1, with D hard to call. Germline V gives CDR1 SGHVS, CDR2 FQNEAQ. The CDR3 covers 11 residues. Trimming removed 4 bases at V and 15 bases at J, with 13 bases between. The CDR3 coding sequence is TGTGCCAGCAGCTCAACCGCGACTCGGTTCTTC. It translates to CASSSTATRFF.

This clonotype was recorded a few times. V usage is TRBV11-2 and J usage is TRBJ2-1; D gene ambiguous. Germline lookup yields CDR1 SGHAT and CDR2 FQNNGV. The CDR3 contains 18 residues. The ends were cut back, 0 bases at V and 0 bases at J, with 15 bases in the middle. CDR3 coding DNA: TGTGCCAGCAGCTTAGAGTTCCCAAGTCCTAGCTCCTACAATGAGCAGTTCTTC. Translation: CASSLEFPSPSSYNEQFF.

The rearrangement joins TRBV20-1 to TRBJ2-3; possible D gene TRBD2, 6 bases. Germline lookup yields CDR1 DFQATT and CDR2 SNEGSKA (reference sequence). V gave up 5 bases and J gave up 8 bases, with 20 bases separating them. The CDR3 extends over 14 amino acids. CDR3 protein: CSAGPRPSGGTQYF. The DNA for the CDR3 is TGCAGTGCTGGCCCCAGGCCATCCGGGGGTACGCAGTATTTT.

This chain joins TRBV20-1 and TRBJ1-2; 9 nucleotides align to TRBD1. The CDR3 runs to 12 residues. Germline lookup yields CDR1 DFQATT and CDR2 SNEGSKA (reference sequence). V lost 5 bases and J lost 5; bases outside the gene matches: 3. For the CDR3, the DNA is TGCAGTGCTGAAGGACAGGGGTATGGCTACACCTTC. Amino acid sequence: CSAEGQGYGYTF.

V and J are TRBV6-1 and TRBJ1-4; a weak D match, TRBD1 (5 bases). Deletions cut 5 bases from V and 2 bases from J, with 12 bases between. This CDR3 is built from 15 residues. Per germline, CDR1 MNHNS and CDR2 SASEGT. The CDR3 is CASSQQGTTNEKLFF. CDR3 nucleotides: TGTGCCAGCAGTCAGCAGGGAACGACTAATGAAAAACTGTTTTTT.

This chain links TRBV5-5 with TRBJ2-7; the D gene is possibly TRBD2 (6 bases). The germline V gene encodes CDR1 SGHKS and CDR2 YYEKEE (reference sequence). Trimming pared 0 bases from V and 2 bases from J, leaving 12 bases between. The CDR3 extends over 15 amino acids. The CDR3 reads CASSLVEGRTYEQYF. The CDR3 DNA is TGTGCCAGCAGCTTGGTGGAGGGAAGGACCTACGAGCAGTACTTC.

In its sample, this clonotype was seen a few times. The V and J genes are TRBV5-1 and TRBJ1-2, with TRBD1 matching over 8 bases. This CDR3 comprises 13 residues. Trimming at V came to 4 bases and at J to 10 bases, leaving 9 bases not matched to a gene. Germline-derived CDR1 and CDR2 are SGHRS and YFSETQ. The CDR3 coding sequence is TGCGCCAGCAGCGGAGTTAACAGGGGGGACTACACCTTC. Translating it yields CASSGVNRGDYTF.

CDR3 sequence: CSGGGNTDTQYF. The CDR3 DNA reads as TGCAGCGGTGGGGGTAACACAGATACGCAGTATTTT. This chain connects TRBV29-1 to TRBJ2-3, with D perhaps TRBD1 or TRBD2 (5 bases each). The germline V and J ends were trimmed by 7 bases and 2 bases, with 10 bases remaining between them. Germline V CDR1 and CDR2: SQVTM, ANQGSEA. The CDR3 runs 12 residues.